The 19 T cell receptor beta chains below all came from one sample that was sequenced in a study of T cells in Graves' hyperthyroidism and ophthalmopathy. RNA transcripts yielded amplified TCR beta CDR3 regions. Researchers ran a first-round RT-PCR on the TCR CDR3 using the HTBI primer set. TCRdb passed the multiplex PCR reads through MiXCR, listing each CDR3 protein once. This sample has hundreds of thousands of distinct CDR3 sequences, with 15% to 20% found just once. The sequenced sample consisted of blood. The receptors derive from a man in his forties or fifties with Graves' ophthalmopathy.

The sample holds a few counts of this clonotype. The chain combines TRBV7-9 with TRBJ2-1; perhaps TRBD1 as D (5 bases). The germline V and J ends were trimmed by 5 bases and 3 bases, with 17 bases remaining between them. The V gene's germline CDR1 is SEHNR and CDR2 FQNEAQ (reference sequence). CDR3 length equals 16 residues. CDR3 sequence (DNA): TGTGCCAGCAGCCAGGGCGATAGGGGCTACTACAATGAGCAGTTCTTC. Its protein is CASSQGDRGYYNEQFF.

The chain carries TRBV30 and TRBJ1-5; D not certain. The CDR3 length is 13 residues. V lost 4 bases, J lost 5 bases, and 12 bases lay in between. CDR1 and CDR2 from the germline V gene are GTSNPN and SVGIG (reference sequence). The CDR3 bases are TGTGCCTGGACGACGGGATTCGATCAGCCCCAGCATTTT. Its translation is CAWTTGFDQPQHF.

CDR3 sequence: CASSSRGGGPYNEQFF. The CDR3 region has the DNA TGTGCCAGCAGTAGCCGAGGGGGGGGCCCCTACAATGAGCAGTTCTTC. V and J are TRBV25-1 and TRBJ2-1; weak D call: TRBD2 (7 bases). Germline V gene data show CDR1 as MGHDK and CDR2 as SYGVNS. Trimming took off 5 bases at V and 2 bases at J, with 16 bases between the two ends. This CDR3 is 16 amino acids long.

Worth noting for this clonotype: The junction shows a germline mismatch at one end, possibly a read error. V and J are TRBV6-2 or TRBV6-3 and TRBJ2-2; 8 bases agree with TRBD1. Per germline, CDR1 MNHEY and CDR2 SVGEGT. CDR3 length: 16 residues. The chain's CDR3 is CASSLRQGKGTGELLF. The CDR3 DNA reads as TGTGCCAGCAGTCTACGACAGGGGAAGGGGACCGGGGAGCTGCTTTTT.

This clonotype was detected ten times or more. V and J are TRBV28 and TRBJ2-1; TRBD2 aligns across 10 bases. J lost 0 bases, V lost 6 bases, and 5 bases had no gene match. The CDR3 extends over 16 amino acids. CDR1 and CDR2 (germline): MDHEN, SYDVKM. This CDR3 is CASRGSGRASYNEQFF. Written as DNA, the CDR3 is TGTGCCAGCAGAGGGAGCGGGAGGGCCTCCTACAATGAGCAGTTCTTC.

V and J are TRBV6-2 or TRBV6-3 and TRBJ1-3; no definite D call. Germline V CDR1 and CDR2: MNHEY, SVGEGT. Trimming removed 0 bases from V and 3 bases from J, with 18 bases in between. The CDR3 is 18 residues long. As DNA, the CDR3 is TGTGCCAGCAGTTACTCGACTATGCCGGCCTCCTTTGGAAACACCATATATTTT. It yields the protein CASSYSTMPASFGNTIYF.

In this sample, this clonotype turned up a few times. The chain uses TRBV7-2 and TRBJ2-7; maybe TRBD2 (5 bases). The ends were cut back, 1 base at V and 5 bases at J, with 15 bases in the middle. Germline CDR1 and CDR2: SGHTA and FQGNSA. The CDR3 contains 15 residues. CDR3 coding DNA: TGTGCCAGCAGCTTAGAACTAGGGAAACACCACGAGCAGTACTTC. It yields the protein CASSLELGKHHEQYF. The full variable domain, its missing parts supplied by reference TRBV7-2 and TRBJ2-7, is GAGVSQSPSNKVTEKGKDVELRCDPISGHTALYWYRQSLGQGLEFLIYFQGNSAPDKSGLPSDRFSAERTGGSVSTLTIQRTQQEDSAVYLCASSLELGKHHEQYFGPGTRLTVT.

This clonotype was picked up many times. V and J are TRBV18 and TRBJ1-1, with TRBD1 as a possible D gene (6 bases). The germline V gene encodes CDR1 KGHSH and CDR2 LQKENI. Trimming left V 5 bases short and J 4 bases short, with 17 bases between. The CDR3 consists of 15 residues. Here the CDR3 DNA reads TGTGCCAGCTCAACGCAACAGGGTATGGGCACTGAAGCTTTCTTT. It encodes CASSTQQGMGTEAFF.

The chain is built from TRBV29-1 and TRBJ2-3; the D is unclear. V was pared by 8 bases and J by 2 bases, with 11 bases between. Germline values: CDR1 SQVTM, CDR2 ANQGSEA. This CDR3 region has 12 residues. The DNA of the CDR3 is TGCAGCATCGCGGTGGACACAGATACGCAGTATTTT. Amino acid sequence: CSIAVDTDTQYF.

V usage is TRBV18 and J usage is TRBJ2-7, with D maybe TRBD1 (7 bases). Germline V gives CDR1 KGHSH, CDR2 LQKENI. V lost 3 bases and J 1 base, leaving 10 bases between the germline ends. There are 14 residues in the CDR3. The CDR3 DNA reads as TGTGCCAGCTCACCCGCGGGACAGTCCTACGAGCAGTACTTC. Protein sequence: CASSPAGQSYEQYF.

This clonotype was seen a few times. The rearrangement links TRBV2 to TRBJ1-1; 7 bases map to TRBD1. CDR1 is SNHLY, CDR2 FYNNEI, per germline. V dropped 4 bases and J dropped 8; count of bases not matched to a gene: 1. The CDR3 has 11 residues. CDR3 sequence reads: CASSADREAFF. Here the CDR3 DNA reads TGTGCCAGCAGTGCGGACAGGGAAGCTTTCTTT.

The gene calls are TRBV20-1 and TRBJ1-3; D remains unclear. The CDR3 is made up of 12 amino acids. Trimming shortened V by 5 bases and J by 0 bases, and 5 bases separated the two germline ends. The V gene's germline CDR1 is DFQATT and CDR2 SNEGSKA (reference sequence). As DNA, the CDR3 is TGCAGTGCTGCTAACTCTGGAAACACCATATATTTT. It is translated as CSAANSGNTIYF.

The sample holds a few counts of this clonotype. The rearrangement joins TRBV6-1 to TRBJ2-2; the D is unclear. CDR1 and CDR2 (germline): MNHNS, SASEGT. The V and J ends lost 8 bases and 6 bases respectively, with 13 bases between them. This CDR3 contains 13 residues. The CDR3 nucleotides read TGTGCCAGCTTGGCTAGTAGTGCCGGGGAGCTGTTTTTT. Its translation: CASLASSAGELFF.

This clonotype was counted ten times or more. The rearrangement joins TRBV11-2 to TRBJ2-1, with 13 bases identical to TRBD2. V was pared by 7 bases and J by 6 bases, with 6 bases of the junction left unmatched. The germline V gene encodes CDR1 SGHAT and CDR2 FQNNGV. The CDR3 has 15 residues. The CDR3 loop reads CASIAGTSGINEQFF. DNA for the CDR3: TGTGCCAGCATCGCCGGGACTAGCGGGATCAATGAGCAGTTCTTC.

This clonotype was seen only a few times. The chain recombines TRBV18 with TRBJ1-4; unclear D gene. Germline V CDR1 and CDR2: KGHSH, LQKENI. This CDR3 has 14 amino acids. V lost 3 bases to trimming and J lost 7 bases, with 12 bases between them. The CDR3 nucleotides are TGTGCCAGCTCACCCACCGTTTGGGGTGAAAAACTGTTTTTT. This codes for CASSPTVWGEKLFF.

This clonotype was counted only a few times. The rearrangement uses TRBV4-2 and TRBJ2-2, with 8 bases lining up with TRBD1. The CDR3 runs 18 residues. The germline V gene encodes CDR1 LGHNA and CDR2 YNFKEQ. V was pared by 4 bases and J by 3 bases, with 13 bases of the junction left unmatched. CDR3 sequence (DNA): TGTGCCAGCAGCCCCGGGGCGTGGGGACAGGCCGACACCGGGGAGCTGTTTTTT. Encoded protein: CASSPGAWGQADTGELFF.

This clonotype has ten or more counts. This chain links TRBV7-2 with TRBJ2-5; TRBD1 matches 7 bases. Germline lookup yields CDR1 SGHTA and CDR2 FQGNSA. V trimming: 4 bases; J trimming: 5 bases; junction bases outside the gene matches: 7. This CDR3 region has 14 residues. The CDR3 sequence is CASSSQGGRETQYF. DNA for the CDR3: TGTGCCAGCAGCTCCCAAGGGGGCAGGGAGACCCAGTACTTC.

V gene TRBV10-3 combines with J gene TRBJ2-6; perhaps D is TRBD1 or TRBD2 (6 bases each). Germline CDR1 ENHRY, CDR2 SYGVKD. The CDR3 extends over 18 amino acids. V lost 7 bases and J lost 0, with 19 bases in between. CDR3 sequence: CAIKGGRGLVSGANVLTF. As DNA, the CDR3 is TGTGCCATCAAGGGGGGACGGGGGCTAGTCTCTGGGGCCAACGTCCTGACTTTC.

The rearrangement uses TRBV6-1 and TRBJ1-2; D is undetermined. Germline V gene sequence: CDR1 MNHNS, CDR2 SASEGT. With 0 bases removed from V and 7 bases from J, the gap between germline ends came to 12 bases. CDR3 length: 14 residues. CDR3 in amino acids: CASSEARGNGGYTF. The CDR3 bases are TGTGCCAGCAGTGAAGCCCGGGGTAACGGTGGCTACACCTTC.